This T cell receptor beta chain was recovered during a study of blood T cell repertoires in COVID-19. On the study more broadly: Samples of COVID-19 (acute and convalescent) were obtained from the United States, Italy and Spain.

Germline values: CDR1 LNHDA, CDR2 SQIVND (reference sequence). The V segment lost 2 bases and the J segment 1 base; nucleotides outside the gene matches: 6. The CDR3 has 16 residues. This clone was observed a few times. The protocol was immunoSEQ multiplex PCR, while the TCRdb copy is restricted to in-frame clones and leaves out a portion. The sample consists of tens of thousands of clones, around 79% of them appearing once. The clonotype was recovered from a man aged 60 to 75 with acute or convalescent COVID-19. This chain joins TRBV19 and TRBJ1-1; TRBD1 agrees at 8 bases. The sequenced material came from peripheral blood. CDR3 region: CASSITGGEPNTEAFF. The CDR3 DNA reads as TGTGCCAGTAGTATAACAGGGGGGGAACCGAACACTGAAGCTTTCTTT. The full variable domain, its missing parts supplied by reference TRBV19 and TRBJ1-1, is DGGITQSPKYLFRKEGQNVTLSCEQNLNHDAMYWYRQDPGQGLRLIYYSQIVNDFQKGDIAEGYSVSREKKESFPLTVTSAQKNPTAFYLCASSITGGEPNTEAFFGQGTRLTVV.